The source of this T cell receptor (beta chain) is a study of blood T cell repertoires in COVID-19. TCRdb's copy holds only in-frame clones and misses some; the assay was immunoSEQ multiplex PCR. The sample includes around 200,000 clones, around 85% of them seen just once. Researchers sorted participants into cohorts using their self-reported clinical history. The germline V gene encodes CDR1 SGHTA and CDR2 FQGNSA. CDR3 length equals 13 residues. J lost 7 bases, V lost 1 base, and 2 bases had no gene match. The chain employs TRBV7-2 and TRBJ1-1; 8 nucleotides line up with TRBD1. The sample taken for sequencing was PBMCs or T cells enriched from blood (not recorded which). This clonotype was sampled from a man between 40 and 49 years old who had recovered from COVID-19. The CDR3 loop reads CASSLGQGSEAFF. CDR3 coding DNA: TGTGCCAGCAGCTTAGGACAGGGGAGTGAAGCTTTCTTT.